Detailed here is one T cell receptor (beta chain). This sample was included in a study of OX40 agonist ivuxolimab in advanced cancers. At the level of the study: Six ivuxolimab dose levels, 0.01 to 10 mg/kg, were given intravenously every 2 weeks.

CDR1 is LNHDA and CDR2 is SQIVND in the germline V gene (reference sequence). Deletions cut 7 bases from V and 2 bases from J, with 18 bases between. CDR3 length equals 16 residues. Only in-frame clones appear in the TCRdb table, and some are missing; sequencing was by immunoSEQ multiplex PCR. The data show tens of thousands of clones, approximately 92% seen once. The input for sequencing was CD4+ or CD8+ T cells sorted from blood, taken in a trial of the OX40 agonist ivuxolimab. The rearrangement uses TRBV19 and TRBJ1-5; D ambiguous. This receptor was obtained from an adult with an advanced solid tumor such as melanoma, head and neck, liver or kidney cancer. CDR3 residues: CASTTFPGGGNQPQHF. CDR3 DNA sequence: TGTGCCAGTACCACCTTCCCTGGCGGGGGCAATCAGCCCCAGCATTTT.